Shown below are 18 T cell receptor beta chains from a single sample sequenced in a study of early T cells in non-severe SARS-CoV-2 infection (dated by TCRdb to 2020 to 2022). Library prep was done by 5' RACE. These reads were obtained on a NextSeq 500. Using fastp trimming at Q25 and MiXCR clonotype assembly, TCRdb reanalyzed the public sequencing data and kept in-frame beta chains. Rows merge per CDR3 protein into single entries with the most common DNA and genes. A total of 70,000 or so distinct CDR3 sequences appear in this sample, approximately 12% of them only once. The ten top clones hold over 1.5% of the sample. Specimen: whole blood. Receptor source: an adult who was a healthcare worker with PCR-confirmed SARS-CoV-2 infection or an uninfected control (not recorded which).

This clonotype occurred many times. The J gene is TRBJ2-2, the V gene TRBV5-6; possible D gene TRBD2, 6 bases. V lost 0 bases, J lost 6 bases, and 15 bases lay in between. Germline loops: CDR1 SGHDT, CDR2 YYEEEE. This CDR3 has 16 amino acids. Written as DNA, the CDR3 is TGTGCCAGCAGCTTGGTCACTAGCAGGAGCCCCGGGGAGCTGTTTTTT. Its protein product is CASSLVTSRSPGELFF.

CDR3 in amino acids: CASSQRENSPLHF. In nucleotides, the CDR3 is TGCGCCAGCAGCCAAAGGGAGAATTCACCCCTCCACTTT. The V call is TRBV4-3, the J call TRBJ1-6; D call uncertain. V was trimmed by 2 bases and J by 7 bases, leaving 6 bases between them. The CDR3 is made up of 13 amino acids. CDR1 is LGHNA and CDR2 is YSLEER in the germline V gene.

This clonotype was seen only a few times. The chain joins TRBV4-2 to TRBJ1-6; D unclear. CDR3 length: 17 residues. Trimming shortened V by 3 bases and J by 7 bases, and 19 bases separated the two germline ends. Germline V lookup: CDR1 LGHNA, CDR2 YNFKEQ. CDR3 bases: TGTGCCAGCAGCCAGAAATGGCGAGAAGAGCCGAATTCACCCCTCCACTTT. Translating gives CASSQKWREEPNSPLHF.

This clonotype was picked up a small number of times. This chain joins TRBV29-1 and TRBJ2-5; 8 bases are shared with TRBD2. The junction had 11 bases not matched to a gene; V was cut back by 5 bases and J by 3 bases. This CDR3 spans 15 amino acids. Germline loops: CDR1 SQVTM, CDR2 ANQGSEA. The CDR3 DNA follows: TGCAGCGTTCGGAAGCCGGGACTAGGAGAAGAGACCCAGTACTTC. Its translation: CSVRKPGLGEETQYF.

This clonotype was seen only once. The junction and the germline gene differ at one end; a read error may be behind it. The chain joins TRBV18 to TRBJ2-7, with TRBD1 matching over 8 bases. The length of the CDR3 is 14 residues. Germline CDR1 and CDR2: KGHSH and LQKENI. The CDR3, as DNA: TGTGCCAGCTCGCCGGGACAGGCCCCCTACGAGCAGAACTTC. It is translated as CASSPGQAPYEQNF.

A note on this clonotype: This may be a read error: a much more frequent sequence differs by one nucleotide. This chain joins TRBV5-1 and TRBJ2-6; maybe TRBD1 (5 bases). The germline gives CDR1 SGHRS, CDR2 YFSETQ. This CDR3 has 18 residues. CDR3: CASSFLRAEKSGANILTF. As DNA, the CDR3 is TGCGCCAGCAGCTTTCTCCGGGCAGAAAAATCTGGGGCCAACATCCTGACTTTC.

In this sample, this clonotype turned up a few times. The chain couples TRBV6-5 to TRBJ2-3; weak D call: TRBD1 (5 bases). Trimming removed 6 bases from V and 3 bases from J, with 16 bases in between. The CDR3 is 15 amino acids. Germline CDR1 MNHEY, CDR2 SVGAGI. CDR3 bases: TGTGCCAGCAGATTCCTTCCCAGGGCGACAGATACGCAGTATTTT. Translating gives CASRFLPRATDTQYF.

This clonotype was seen a handful of times. The chain carries TRBV2 and TRBJ2-5; perhaps TRBD2 as D (6 bases). The CDR3 contains 13 residues. Germline V gene sequence: CDR1 SNHLY, CDR2 FYNNEI. Trimming removed 8 bases at V and 6 bases at J, with 16 bases between. In DNA form, the CDR3 reads TGTGCCAGCCCGGGACTTACTGAAAAGACCCAGTACTTC. Translation gives CASPGLTEKTQYF.

This clonotype was counted a few times. V and J are TRBV20-1 and TRBJ2-1, with 7 positions matching TRBD2. The CDR3 totals 13 residues. Germline V gene sequence: CDR1 DFQATT, CDR2 SNEGSKA (reference sequence). The junction had 4 bases not matched to a gene; V was cut back by 4 bases and J by 4 bases. The CDR3 loop is CSATGTTYNEQFF. The DNA of the CDR3 is TGCAGTGCTACCGGGACTACGTACAATGAGCAGTTCTTC.

This clonotype was counted at least ten times. The gene calls are TRBV30 and TRBJ2-3; tentatively, D is TRBD2 (5 bases). The CDR3 contains 17 residues. Germline CDR1 GTSNPN, CDR2 SVGIG (reference sequence). Trimming left V 3 bases short and J 1 base short, with 20 bases between. The CDR3 DNA follows: TGTGCCTGGAGGGAAAGTGCTAGGCGGGTTGGCACAGATACGCAGTATTTT. It specifies CAWRESARRVGTDTQYF.

This clonotype was detected many times. The chain combines TRBV7-3 with TRBJ2-3; 9 bases are a match to TRBD1. Losses at the gene ends were 2 bases for V and 6 bases for J; bases not matched to a gene: 6. This CDR3 contains 15 residues. Germline V gives CDR1 SGHTA, CDR2 FQGTGA. CDR3 nucleotide sequence: TGTGCCAGCAGCTTAGGAGGGGACAGGGCGGATACGCAGTATTTT. It specifies CASSLGGDRADTQYF.

The chain has TRBV13 and TRBJ2-7; possibly TRBD1 for D (6 bases). Trimming stripped 6 bases from V and 3 bases from J, with 12 bases between. In germline, CDR1 is PRHDT, CDR2 FYEKMQ (reference sequence). This CDR3 has 13 residues. The chain's CDR3 is CASSQTGFYEQYF. CDR3 DNA sequence: TGTGCCAGCAGTCAAACAGGGTTCTACGAGCAGTACTTC.

The sample holds a few counts of this clonotype. The chain uses TRBV7-9 and TRBJ2-7, with D possibly TRBD2 on 7 matching bases. The CDR3 is 15 amino acids. V gave up 5 bases and J gave up 4 bases, with 18 bases separating them. Germline assignment: CDR1 SEHNR and CDR2 FQNEAQ (reference sequence). The CDR3 sequence: CASSATGGPLYEQYF. The CDR3 DNA reads as TGTGCCAGCAGCGCCACGGGGGGCCCTTTATACGAGCAGTACTTC.

In this sample, this clonotype turned up many times. The chain combines TRBV27 with TRBJ1-6; D is uncertain. Trimming stripped 7 bases from V and 6 bases from J, with 16 bases between. The CDR3 length is 15 residues. The germline V gene encodes CDR1 MNHEY and CDR2 SMNVEV (reference sequence). The CDR3 DNA follows: TGTGCCAGCACCTCAATGAGGTGGCGTAATTCACCCCTCCACTTT. This codes for CASTSMRWRNSPLHF.

This clonotype has a handful of counts. CDR3 sequence reads: CASSWRVEPGELFF. Here the CDR3 DNA reads TGTGCCAGCAGCTGGAGGGTGGAGCCCGGGGAGCTGTTTTTT. The J gene is TRBJ2-2, the V gene TRBV7-2; possible D gene TRBD2, 6 bases. V gave up 4 bases and J gave up 6 bases, with 12 bases separating them. This CDR3 comprises 14 residues. CDR1 SGHTA and CDR2 FQGNSA come from the germline V gene.

There are a few counts of this clonotype. This chain uses TRBV6-1 with TRBJ2-5, with D tentatively TRBD2 (5 bases). V lost 2 bases and J 3 bases, leaving 13 bases between the germline ends. The length of the CDR3 is 15 residues. Germline CDR1 reads MNHNS; CDR2 reads SASEGT. The CDR3 nucleotides are TGTGCCAGCAGTGAATGGGAGATGGAAAAAGAGACCCAGTACTTC. Protein sequence: CASSEWEMEKETQYF.

This clonotype came up many times. The chain links TRBV20-1 to TRBJ2-7, with D unresolved. CDR3 size: 15 residues. The germline V gene encodes CDR1 DFQATT and CDR2 SNEGSKA (reference sequence). V lost 2 bases and J lost 2, with 16 bases in between. CDR3 nucleotide sequence: TGCAGTGCTAGACATCCCCTGGCGGAACCCTACGAGCAGTACTTC. It codes for CSARHPLAEPYEQYF.

The genes are TRBV27 and TRBJ1-2; D perhaps matches TRBD1 (6 bases). The CDR3 has 16 residues. V lost 5 bases, J lost 1 base, and 17 bases lay in between. CDR1 is MNHEY and CDR2 is SMNVEV in the germline V gene (reference sequence). The CDR3 coding sequence is TGTGCCAGCAGTCTGACCCGGACAGACATTAACTATGGCTACACCTTC. Its protein product is CASSLTRTDINYGYTF.